This T cell receptor (beta chain) came from a study of human T cells and chemical hapten exposure. V was pared by 4 bases and J by 0 bases, with 2 bases of the junction left unmatched. Per the germline V gene, CDR1 is LGHNA and CDR2 is YNFKEQ. This CDR3 region has 15 residues. MiXCR was run by TCRdb on the RACE reads, yielding one entry per CDR3 protein. The table shows some 330,000 distinct CDR3 sequences, with 4.5% to 7% occurring only once. Noted time point: pre-sensitization, week 0. This sample's treatment: therapeutic diphenylcyclopropenone sensitization with weekly scalp DPC. Total RNA came from unfractionated whole blood. This clonotype appeared a few times.

This clonotype originated in a woman aged 18-29 years with alopecia areata. Some clones in this sample may be carry-over from other donors' samples. The rearrangement joins TRBV4-2 to TRBJ1-2, with TRBD1 matching over 10 bases. The sample here was whole blood, taken in connection with sensitization to the hapten diphenylcyclopropenone (DPC). CDR3 residues: CASSRTGGPNYGYTF. Written as DNA, the CDR3 is TGTGCCAGCAGCCGGACAGGGGGACCTAACTATGGCTACACCTTC.